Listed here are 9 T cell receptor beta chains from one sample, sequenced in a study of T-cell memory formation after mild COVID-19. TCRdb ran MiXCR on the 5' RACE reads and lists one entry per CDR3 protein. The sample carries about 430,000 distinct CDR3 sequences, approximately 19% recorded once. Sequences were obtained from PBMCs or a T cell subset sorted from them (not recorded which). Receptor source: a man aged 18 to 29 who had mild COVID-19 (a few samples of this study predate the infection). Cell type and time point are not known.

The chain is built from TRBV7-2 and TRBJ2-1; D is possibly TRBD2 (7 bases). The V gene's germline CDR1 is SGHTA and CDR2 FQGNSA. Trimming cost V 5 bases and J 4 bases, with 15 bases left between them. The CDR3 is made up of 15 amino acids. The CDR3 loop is CASSRGGGKYNEQFF. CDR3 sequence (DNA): TGTGCCAGCAGCCGCGGGGGCGGGAAATACAATGAGCAGTTCTTC.

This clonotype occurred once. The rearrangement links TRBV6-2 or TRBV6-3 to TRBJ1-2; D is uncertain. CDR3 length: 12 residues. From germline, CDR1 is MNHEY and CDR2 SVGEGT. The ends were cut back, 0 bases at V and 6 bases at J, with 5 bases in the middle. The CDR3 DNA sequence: TGTGCCAGCAGTTACTCGGCTGATGGCTACACCTTC. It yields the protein CASSYSADGYTF.

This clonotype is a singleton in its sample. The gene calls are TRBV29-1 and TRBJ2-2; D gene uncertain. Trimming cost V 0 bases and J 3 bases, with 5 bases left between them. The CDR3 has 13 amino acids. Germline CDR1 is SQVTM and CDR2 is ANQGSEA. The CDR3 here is CSVEDLHTGELFF. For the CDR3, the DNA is TGCAGCGTTGAAGATCTCCACACCGGGGAGCTGTTTTTT.

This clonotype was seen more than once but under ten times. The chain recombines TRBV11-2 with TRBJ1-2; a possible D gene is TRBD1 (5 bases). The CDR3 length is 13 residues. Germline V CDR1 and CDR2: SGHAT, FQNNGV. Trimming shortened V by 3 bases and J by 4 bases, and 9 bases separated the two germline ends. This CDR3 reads CASSFTGSYGYTF. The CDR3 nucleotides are TGTGCCAGCAGCTTTACAGGTTCCTATGGCTACACCTTC.

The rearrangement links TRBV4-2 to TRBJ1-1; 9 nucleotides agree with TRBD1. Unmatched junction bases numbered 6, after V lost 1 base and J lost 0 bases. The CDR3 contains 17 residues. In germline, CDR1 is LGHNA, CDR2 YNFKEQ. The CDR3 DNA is TGTGCCAGCAGCCAAGCCATTGGGACAGGGTTGAACACTGAAGCTTTCTTT. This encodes CASSQAIGTGLNTEAFF.

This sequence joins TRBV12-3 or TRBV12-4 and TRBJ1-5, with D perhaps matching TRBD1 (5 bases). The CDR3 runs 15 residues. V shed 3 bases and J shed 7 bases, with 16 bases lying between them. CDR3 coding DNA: TGTGCCAGCAGTTTTGGTCTCGGGGACCAGCAGCCCCAGCATTTT. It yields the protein CASSFGLGDQQPQHF.

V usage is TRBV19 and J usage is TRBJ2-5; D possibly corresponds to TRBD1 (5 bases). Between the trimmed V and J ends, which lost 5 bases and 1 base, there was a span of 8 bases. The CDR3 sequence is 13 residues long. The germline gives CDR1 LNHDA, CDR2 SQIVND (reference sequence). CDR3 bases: TGTGCCAGTAGTTGGGGCCGCCAAGAGACCCAGTACTTC. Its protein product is CASSWGRQETQYF.

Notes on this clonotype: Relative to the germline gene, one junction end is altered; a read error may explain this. The CDR3, as DNA: TGTGACAGCAGGTTTAGAGCGGCTAGCACAGATACGCAGTATTTT. Protein: CDSRFRAASTDTQYF. The J gene is TRBJ2-3, the V gene TRBV7-2, with D possibly matching TRBD2 (5 bases). CDR1 and CDR2 (germline): SGHTA, FQGNSA. This CDR3 is 15 amino acids long.

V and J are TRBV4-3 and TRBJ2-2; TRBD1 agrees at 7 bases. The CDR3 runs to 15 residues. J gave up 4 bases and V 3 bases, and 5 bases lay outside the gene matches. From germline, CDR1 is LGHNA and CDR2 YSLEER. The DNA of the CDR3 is TGCGCCAGCAGCCATTTGACAGGGTCCACCGGGGAGCTGTTTTTT. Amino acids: CASSHLTGSTGELFF.